This T cell receptor beta chain came from a study of PD-1 blockade in classical Hodgkin lymphoma. Every patient was affected by relapse after autologous stem cell transplantation, while exposure to brentuximab vedotin was not uniform. Sequencing was performed with immunoSEQ multiplex PCR; in TCRdb, only in-frame clones are kept and a portion is missing. This table has 95,000 to 100,000 clones, 75% to 90% appearing once. Germline assignment: CDR1 SGDLS and CDR2 YYNGEE. Trimming removed 4 bases from V and 3 bases from J, with 13 bases in between. The CDR3 extends over 14 amino acids. The origin of this receptor is a human donor with classical Hodgkin lymphoma. Sample: peripheral blood mononuclear cells (PBMCs), taken before the second cycle of nivolumab. The chain carries TRBV9 and TRBJ1-2; D might be TRBD1 (5 bases). The CDR3 loop is CASSPRGVDYGYTF. CDR3 in DNA: TGTGCCAGCAGCCCGCGGGGGGTGGACTATGGCTACACCTTC.